This T cell receptor (beta chain) was documented in a study of T cells in Graves' hyperthyroidism and ophthalmopathy. The study, taken as a whole, reports: Also found in blood were most expanded thyroid clonotypes above 0.001.

Details on this clonotype: No antigen is known for it.

Authors of the study amplified TCR beta CDR3 regions from RNA transcripts. A set of HTBI primers served as the primers for a first-round RT-PCR of the TCR CDR3. TCRdb processed the multiplex PCR reads anew with MiXCR; each CDR3 protein has one entry. Found here are under 700,000 distinct CDR3 sequences, 46% of them singletons; the top ten hold roughly 8.2%. Trimming cost V 5 bases and J 5 bases, with 18 bases left between them. The CDR3 sequence is 15 residues long. Germline CDR1 SGHNT, CDR2 YENEEA. Together with thyroid ultrasound, orbital computed tomography, serum thyroxine and TRAb, clinical symptoms were used for diagnoses.

Input material: peripheral blood or thyroid tissue (not recorded which). This TCR was recovered from a woman between 18 and 30 years old with Graves' hyperthyroidism. V is TRBV11-3 and J is TRBJ1-2, with a tentative D call TRBD1 (5 bases). This chain's CDR3 is CASSQLRGPDYGYTF. Written as DNA, the CDR3 is TGTGCCAGCAGCCAACTCCGGGGACCCGATTATGGCTACACCTTC. Combining the CDR3 with reference TRBV11-3 and TRBJ1-2 gives the whole variable domain EAGVVQSPRYKIIEKKQPVAFWCNPISGHNTLYWYLQNLGQGPELLIRYENEEAVDDSQLPKDRFSAERLKGVDSTLKIQPAELGDSAVYLCASSQLRGPDYGYTFGSGTRLTVV.